This T cell receptor beta chain was retrieved from a study of blood T cell repertoires in COVID-19. The overall study: The United States, Italy and Spain were the sources of the acute and convalescent COVID-19 samples. PBMCs, B-cell-depleted T cells, or T cells provided the cDNA or gDNA that made up the material.

Original methodology: Amplification of reference gene primers provided the estimated nucleated cell counts. Profiled with immunoSEQ multiplex PCR; TCRdb holds only in-frame clones, not every one. That table furnishes V, J and clone size, whereas the DNA furnished D and trimming. Of approximately 170,000 clones in the sample, almost 85% are singletons; the top ten hold 7.5% to 9.5%. Germline values: CDR1 SGHAT, CDR2 FQNNGV. Trimming pared 0 bases from V and 4 bases from J, leaving 15 bases between. The CDR3 sequence is 16 residues long. The chain carries TRBV11-2 and TRBJ1-1; D might be TRBD1 (6 bases). The TCR sequence derives from a man between 35 and 55 years old who had recovered from COVID-19. Sequencing was carried out using peripheral blood. The CDR3 DNA sequence: TGTGCCAGCAGCTTAGACCCGGGGCGCAGGGGCACTGAAGCTTTCTTT. This codes for CASSLDPGRRGTEAFF.